Presented here are 20 T cell receptor beta chains from one specimen sequenced in a study of T cells after yellow fever vaccination. TCRdb recomputed calls from the 5' RACE reads with MiXCR, one row per CDR3 protein. The sample shows some 600,000 distinct CDR3 sequences, around 12% of them seen only once. Sequences were derived from PBMCs, sampled on the day of the yellow fever booster vaccination. The receptors come from a man aged 25 to 45 who received the YFV17D yellow fever vaccine.

The CDR3, as DNA: TGCGCCAGCAGCCCGGGACTAGCGGAGAGAACAGATACGCAGTATTTT. Its protein product is CASSPGLAERTDTQYF. V is TRBV5-1 and J is TRBJ2-3; the match to TRBD2 covers 11 bases. CDR1 and CDR2 from the germline V gene are SGHRS and YFSETQ. This CDR3 spans 16 amino acids. After removal of 4 bases from V and 3 bases from J, the junction contained 7 bases not matched to a gene.

The V call is TRBV7-2, the J call TRBJ1-4; 9 bases agree with TRBD1. Per germline, CDR1 SGHTA and CDR2 FQGNSA. The V segment lost 2 bases and the J segment 4 bases; nucleotides outside the gene matches: 5. The CDR3 consists of 16 residues. CDR3 amino acids: CASSLTRTGDNEKLFF. The CDR3 nucleotides are TGTGCCAGCAGCTTAACCCGGACAGGGGATAATGAAAAACTGTTTTTT.

This chain connects TRBV20-1 to TRBJ1-5, with D possibly being TRBD1 (5 bases). The length of the CDR3 is 14 residues. Germline values: CDR1 DFQATT, CDR2 SNEGSKA (reference sequence). The germline V and J ends were trimmed by 1 base and 5 bases, with 12 bases remaining between them. CDR3: CSARAGGVDQPQHF. The CDR3, as DNA: TGCAGTGCTAGAGCCGGGGGGGTGGATCAGCCCCAGCATTTT.

This clonotype showed up just a few times. The V gene is TRBV10-3, the J gene TRBJ2-7; D remains ambiguous. Germline V lookup: CDR1 ENHRY, CDR2 SYGVKD. The CDR3 sequence is 12 residues long. Trimming pared 6 bases from V and 2 bases from J, leaving 8 bases between. As DNA, the CDR3 is TGTGCCATCAGAGGGCAGACCTACGAGCAGTACTTC. The encoded protein is CAIRGQTYEQYF.

The chain employs TRBV7-9 and TRBJ2-7, with a tentative D call TRBD1 (5 bases). V lost 4 bases, J lost 2 bases, and 12 bases lay in between. This CDR3 is 14 amino acids long. The germline CDR1 and CDR2 sequences are SEHNR and FQNEAQ (reference sequence). The CDR3 reads CASSYSQVAYEQYF. The DNA of the CDR3 is TGTGCCAGCAGCTACTCACAGGTAGCCTACGAGCAGTACTTC.

This rearrangement joins TRBV25-1 to TRBJ2-7; possibly TRBD2 for D (5 bases). This CDR3 region has 15 residues. The germline V gene has CDR1 MGHDK and CDR2 SYGVNS. V gave up 2 bases and J gave up 5 bases, with 16 bases separating them. The CDR3 here is CASSENPSINNEQYF. DNA for the CDR3: TGTGCCAGCAGTGAAAACCCTAGCATCAATAACGAGCAGTACTTC.

Ten or more counts support this clonotype. This chain uses TRBV14 with TRBJ2-1; D is unresolved. Germline-derived CDR1 and CDR2 are SGHDN and FVKESK. The CDR3 consists of 12 residues. V was trimmed by 6 bases and J by 5 bases, leaving 8 bases between them. The DNA for the CDR3 is TGTGCCAGCAGTCACGAGAACAATGAGCAGTTCTTC. Protein product: CASSHENNEQFF.

The CDR3 loop reads CASSPAGRGVNEQFF. CDR3 in DNA: TGCGCCAGCTCTCCTGCGGGACGAGGGGTGAATGAGCAGTTCTTC. This chain uses TRBV5-1 with TRBJ2-1; weak D call: TRBD2 (6 bases). Per germline, CDR1 SGHRS and CDR2 YFSETQ. The CDR3 sequence is 15 residues long. Trimming left V 7 bases short and J 7 bases short, with 21 bases between.

J is TRBJ2-3 and V is TRBV29-1, with D maybe TRBD2 (7 bases). The germline V gene has CDR1 SQVTM and CDR2 ANQGSEA. CDR3 length: 16 residues. V lost 8 bases, J lost 6 bases, and 27 bases lay in between. The CDR3 loop reads CSYEVAGAGHVDTQYF. The CDR3, as DNA: TGCAGCTATGAAGTTGCGGGGGCAGGGCATGTCGATACGCAGTATTTT.

The chain has TRBV27 and TRBJ2-3; TRBD1 agrees at 10 bases. Trimming cost V 6 bases and J 4 bases; bases outside gene matches: 7. The germline V gene encodes CDR1 MNHEY and CDR2 SMNVEV (reference sequence). The CDR3 length is 15 residues. CDR3 in DNA: TGTGCCAGCAGCCCGGGACAGGGGTGGGCAGATACGCAGTATTTT. The encoded protein is CASSPGQGWADTQYF.

This clonotype was observed a few times. The chain is built from TRBV24-1 and TRBJ2-1; 10 nucleotides line up with TRBD2. There are 15 residues in the CDR3. J gave up 7 bases and V 0 bases, and 2 bases lay outside the gene matches. In germline, CDR1 is KGHDR, CDR2 SFDVKD. The DNA for the CDR3 is TGTGCCACCAGTGATTTGTTAGCGGGAGGTAATGAGCAGTTCTTC. Its translation: CATSDLLAGGNEQFF.

J is TRBJ2-1 and V is TRBV7-2, with 10 bases matching TRBD2. CDR1 is SGHTA and CDR2 is FQGNSA in the germline V gene. Germline trimming cut 6 bases from V and 3 bases from J; bases unmatched to any gene: 8. The CDR3 totals 16 residues. The CDR3 reads CASRTQREGHYNEQFF. CDR3 bases: TGTGCCAGCAGAACTCAGCGGGAGGGCCACTACAATGAGCAGTTCTTC.

The chain couples TRBV20-1 to TRBJ1-2, with D perhaps TRBD1 (6 bases). Trimming shortened V by 0 bases and J by 4 bases, and 12 bases separated the two germline ends. CDR1 is DFQATT, CDR2 SNEGSKA, per germline (reference sequence). CDR3 size: 14 residues. This CDR3 reads CSARDTWTAYGYTF. The CDR3 DNA sequence: TGCAGTGCTAGAGACACATGGACAGCCTATGGCTACACCTTC.

The V gene is TRBV5-5, the J gene TRBJ2-7; TRBD1 might be the D (6 bases). V lost 0 bases and J lost 4, with 14 bases in between. In germline, CDR1 is SGHKS, CDR2 YYEKEE (reference sequence). CDR3 size: 15 residues. This CDR3 is CASSLGRTVIYEQYF. DNA for the CDR3: TGTGCCAGCAGCTTGGGGCGGACAGTGATATACGAGCAGTACTTC.

Only a few counts were recorded for this clonotype. V usage is TRBV19 and J usage is TRBJ1-4; D is possibly TRBD1 (6 bases). The germline gives CDR1 LNHDA, CDR2 SQIVND (reference sequence). The V and J ends lost 4 bases and 4 bases respectively, with 13 bases between them. The CDR3 extends over 15 amino acids. The DNA of the CDR3 is TGTGCCAGTAGTAAACAGGGTCTGAATAATGAAAAACTGTTTTTT. Translation gives CASSKQGLNNEKLFF.

This clonotype was detected only a few times. This chain joins TRBV20-1 and TRBJ2-1; D gene ambiguous. V was cut by 3 bases and J by 3 bases, with 9 bases left in between. The germline V gene encodes CDR1 DFQATT and CDR2 SNEGSKA (reference sequence). The CDR3 runs 13 residues. CDR3 residues: CSASVGGYNEQFF. CDR3 coding DNA: TGCAGTGCTAGTGTCGGCGGCTACAATGAGCAGTTCTTC.

This clonotype was picked up a small number of times. The V and J genes are TRBV5-5 and TRBJ2-5; 9 nucleotides agree with TRBD1. Germline trimming cut 3 bases from V and 5 bases from J; bases unmatched to any gene: 14. Germline CDR1 SGHKS, CDR2 YYEKEE (reference sequence). This CDR3 has 17 amino acids. The CDR3 DNA reads TGTGCCAGCAGCTCCTTTAGGACAGGGGAATCGGGGGAGACCCAGTACTTC. Translating it yields CASSSFRTGESGETQYF.

The V call is TRBV20-1, the J call TRBJ2-7; TRBD2 is a possible D gene (6 bases). Germline V lookup: CDR1 DFQATT, CDR2 SNEGSKA (reference sequence). The CDR3 covers 14 residues. Trimming removed 5 bases at V and 2 bases at J, with 16 bases between. The CDR3: CSAGGAAETYEQYF. DNA for the CDR3: TGCAGTGCTGGAGGGGCAGCCGAGACCTACGAGCAGTACTTC.

The gene calls are TRBV7-9 and TRBJ2-2; TRBD2 is a possible D gene (6 bases). Germline V gene data show CDR1 as SEHNR and CDR2 as FQNEAQ (reference sequence). Trimming cost V 4 bases and J 5 bases, with 14 bases left between them. The CDR3 runs to 15 residues. CDR3 sequence: CASSSFTGGTGELFF. In DNA, the CDR3 is TGTGCCAGCAGCTCCTTTACCGGGGGAACCGGGGAGCTGTTTTTT.

The rearrangement uses TRBV7-9 and TRBJ2-5; D ambiguous. Per germline, CDR1 SEHNR and CDR2 FQNEAQ (reference sequence). This CDR3 is built from 14 residues. Trimming shortened V by 2 bases and J by 0 bases, and 7 bases separated the two germline ends. CDR3 sequence: CASSLMNYQETQYF. Written as DNA, the CDR3 is TGTGCCAGCAGCTTAATGAACTACCAAGAGACCCAGTACTTC. Filled out from reference TRBV7-9 and TRBJ2-5, the complete variable domain reads DTGVSQNPRHKITKRGQNVTFRCDPISEHNRLYWYRQTLGQGPEFLTYFQNEAQLEKSRLLSDRFSAERPKGSFSTLEIQRTEQGDSAMYLCASSLMNYQETQYFGPGTRLLVL.